The sequence of this TCR beta chain was determined in a study of CD8+ T cells in alopecia areata. Study summary: Administration of oral tofacitinib to treated patients was at 5 to 10 mg twice daily. Study observations and caveats: Scalp clonality decreased significantly with tofacitinib, and so did expanded CD8+ clones among the top 100. Unlike in mice, where it was clearer, TCR sharing across patients was less clear, possibly HLA-related.

This sample's treatment: oral pan-JAK inhibitor, 5-10 mg twice daily. This clone appeared a single time. Its cognate antigen is unknown. The junction shows a germline mismatch at one end, possibly a read error. RNA was extracted and reverse transcribed into cDNA as the sequencing template. Assay: immunoSEQ multiplex PCR; the TCRdb copy retains only in-frame clones and omits some. The sample contains roughly 170,000 clones, roughly three fifths of which appear only once. The CDR3 length is 12 residues. The V gene's germline CDR1 is PRHDT and CDR2 FYEKMQ (reference sequence). The source is a human donor with alopecia areata. The material was CD8+ T cells sorted from blood, obtained at week 24, from a patient treated with tofacitinib. This chain connects TRBV13 to TRBJ1-1; weak D call: TRBD1 (6 bases). The CDR3 DNA is TGTGCCAACAGCTTAGGGGGAGCTGAAGCTTTCTTT. Protein product: CANSLGGAEAFF.